These T cell receptor beta chains were read from a single sample in a study of cytomegalovirus exposure and HLA in healthy donors. The assay was immunoSEQ multiplex PCR, and TCRdb's table has in-frame clones only and misses some. The table lists nearly 200,000 clones, 77% of them singletons. The specimen was PBMCs. Receptors were obtained from a woman aged 30 to 39 in good health and CMV-seropositive. Each CDR3 is given with its conserved first and last residue. D genes are given only for firm matches.

TRBV11-3	TRBJ2-7	TRBD1	CASSLGPGQGVYEQYF
TRBV5-1	TRBJ1-5	NA	CASSLEGVSNQPQHF
TRBV7-3	TRBJ1-6	TRBD1	CASSPTGQENSPLHF
TRBV27	TRBJ2-3	TRBD2	CASSLFSGSGTDTQYF
TRBV29-1	TRBJ2-3	TRBD2	CSVGLGGGRTDTQYF
TRBV5-4	TRBJ2-5	NA	CASSQTDRNQETQYF
TRBV28	TRBJ2-7	NA	CASSWTDRYEQYF
TRBV28	TRBJ2-7	TRBD2	CASSLWGLAGDGYEQYF
TRBV4-2	TRBJ1-1	NA	CASSQEGTGLPTEAFF
TRBV6-6	TRBJ2-7	NA	CASSSPGRPYEQYF
TRBV5-1	TRBJ1-2	NA	CASSLVGGEGYTF
TRBV19	TRBJ2-3	TRBD2	CASRIRGVSTDTQYF
TRBV5-1	TRBJ2-3	TRBD2	CASSLEGWTSKHDTQYF
TRBV4-2	TRBJ2-7	TRBD1	CASSQGQGQAYYEQYF
TRBV28	TRBJ1-2	TRBD1	CASRSSRTGTAYGYTF
TRBV2	TRBJ2-1	TRBD2	CASSERLAGVEQFF
TRBV11-2	TRBJ2-5	TRBD2	CASSLFGRRLAGGETQYF